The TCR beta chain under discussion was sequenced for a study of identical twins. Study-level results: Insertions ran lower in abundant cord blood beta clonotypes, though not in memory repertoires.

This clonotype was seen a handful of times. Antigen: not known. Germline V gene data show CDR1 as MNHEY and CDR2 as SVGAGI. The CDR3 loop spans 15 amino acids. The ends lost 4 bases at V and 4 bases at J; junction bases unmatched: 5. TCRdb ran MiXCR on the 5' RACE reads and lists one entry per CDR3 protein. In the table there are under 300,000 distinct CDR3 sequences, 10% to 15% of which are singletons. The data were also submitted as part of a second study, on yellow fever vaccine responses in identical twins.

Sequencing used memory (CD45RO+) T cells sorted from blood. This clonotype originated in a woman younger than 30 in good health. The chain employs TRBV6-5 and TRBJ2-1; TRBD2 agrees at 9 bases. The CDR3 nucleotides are TGTGCCAGCAGTTCTCTAGCGGGAAAATACAATGAGCAGTTCTTC. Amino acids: CASSSLAGKYNEQFF.